Following are 26 T cell receptor beta chains from one sample sequenced in a study of sequential checkpoint blockade in melanoma. This sample's treatment: randomized to nivolumab then ipilimumab (arm A) or the reverse (arm B). Clones were sequenced by immunoSEQ multiplex PCR, and TCRdb holds only the in-frame ones, with some missing. The data show about 13,000 clones, with 27% seen just once and about 15% held by the top ten. Sample: tumor tissue (inferred from file names), taken from a patient given nivolumab and ipilimumab in sequence. The receptors derive from a human donor with melanoma.

V and J are TRBV6-8 and TRBJ2-6; tentatively, D is TRBD1 (5 bases). The CDR3 has 16 amino acids. The V and J ends lost 1 base and 2 bases respectively, with 9 bases between them. Per germline, CDR1 MNHGY and CDR2 SAAAGT. The CDR3 is CASSYLRGTGANVLTF. DNA for the CDR3: TGTGCCAGCAGTTACTTAAGGGGCACTGGGGCCAACGTCCTGACTTTC.

By proportion, this clone is medium-sized. The J gene is TRBJ1-3, the V gene TRBV19; TRBD1 matches 12 bases. This CDR3 is 18 amino acids long. CDR1 and CDR2 (germline): LNHDA, SQIVND (reference sequence). V was clipped by 6 bases and J by 0 bases; unmatched bases: 9. CDR3 region: CASRRGTGGTFSGNTIYF. The CDR3 region has the DNA TGTGCCAGTAGGAGGGGGACAGGGGGCACCTTCTCTGGAAACACCATATATTTT.

This chain joins TRBV29-1 and TRBJ1-1; 7 bases line up with TRBD1. Germline assignment: CDR1 SQVTM and CDR2 ANQGSEA. The CDR3 sequence is 14 residues long. J was trimmed by 6 bases and V by 4 bases; bases with no gene match: 11. The DNA of the CDR3 is TGCAGCGTTGGCGTTGACAGGGACGGGGCTGAAGCTTTCTTT. Translation: CSVGVDRDGAEAFF.

The CDR3 region is CATSRDLSGSNYGYTF. DNA for the CDR3: TGTGCCACCAGCAGAGATCTTTCCGGATCTAACTATGGCTACACCTTC. This chain links TRBV15 with TRBJ1-2; D gene uncertain. V was cut by 0 bases and J by 0 bases, with 11 bases left in between. Germline V gives CDR1 LNHNV, CDR2 YYDKDF (reference sequence). The CDR3 has 16 amino acids.

Sample share makes this clone medium-sized. V gene TRBV11-3 combines with J gene TRBJ2-7; D perhaps matches TRBD2 (6 bases). This CDR3 is 14 amino acids long. From germline, CDR1 is SGHNT and CDR2 YENEEA. V was trimmed by 6 bases and J by 6 bases, leaving 18 bases between them. CDR3 loop: CASRLAAGPPEQYF. The DNA for the CDR3 is TGTGCCAGCAGGTTGGCAGCGGGCCCACCCGAGCAGTACTTC.

This clone was seen only a few times. The V and J genes are TRBV18 and TRBJ1-2; D unresolved. There are 13 residues in the CDR3. The V end was cut by 2 bases, the J end by 4 bases, with 8 bases between. CDR1 and CDR2 (germline): KGHSH, LQKENI. This CDR3 reads CASSPVGPYGYTF. As DNA, the CDR3 is TGTGCCAGCTCACCAGTCGGCCCCTATGGCTACACCTTC.

This chain uses TRBV23-1 with TRBJ1-4; the D gene is possibly TRBD1 (5 bases). TRBV23-1 is identified as an open reading frame with a role that is uncertain. The CDR3 contains 13 residues. Trimming pared 4 bases from V and 6 bases from J, leaving 9 bases between. CDR3 region: CASSPGGDEKLFF. DNA for the CDR3: TGCGCCAGCAGTCCCGGGGGGGATGAAAAACTGTTTTTT.

This clone was counted only a few times. This chain joins TRBV7-5 and TRBJ2-3; TRBD2 is taken as the D call from the table, unchecked against the DNA. TRBV7-5 represents a pseudogene. The length of the CDR3 is 18 residues. The CDR3 sequence: CASSLEGGRSGDTDTQYF. CDR3 DNA sequence: TGTGCCAGCAGCTTAGAGGGGGGCCGGAGCGGGGACACAGATACGCAGTATTTT.

The chain has TRBV11-3 and TRBJ2-7; D tentatively reads TRBD1 or TRBD2 (6 bases each). Trimming stripped 3 bases from V and 3 bases from J, with 15 bases between. This CDR3 comprises 15 residues. The germline V gene has CDR1 SGHNT and CDR2 YENEEA. The DNA of the CDR3 is TGTGCCAGCAGCTTGGGGGCGGGATATCTCTACGAGCAGTACTTC. This gives the protein CASSLGAGYLYEQYF.

This clone has just a few counts. The V gene is TRBV28, the J gene TRBJ2-7; D might be TRBD2 (6 bases). Germline V gives CDR1 MDHEN, CDR2 SYDVKM. The CDR3 is 14 amino acids. V was clipped by 2 bases and J by 3 bases, with 11 bases between them. The CDR3 region has the DNA TGTGCCAGCAGTTTAAGAGGGGAGGTCTACGAGCAGTACTTC. It codes for CASSLRGEVYEQYF.

This chain connects TRBV2 to TRBJ2-2; D uncertain. V lost 7 bases and J lost 3, with 6 bases in between. The CDR3 sequence is 12 residues long. Germline V gives CDR1 SNHLY, CDR2 FYNNEI. For the CDR3, the DNA is TGTGCCAGCACGAGTGACACCGGGGAGCTGTTTTTT. Translation: CASTSDTGELFF.

The chain uses TRBV6-8 and TRBJ1-2; D call uncertain. Trimming cost V 0 bases and J 3 bases, with 11 bases left between them. The V gene's germline CDR1 is MNHGY and CDR2 SAAAGT. CDR3 length: 15 amino acids. DNA of the CDR3: TGTGCCAGCAGTTACTCGGAAGGTTTGGACTATGGCTACACCTTC. Translating gives CASSYSEGLDYGYTF.

By frequency in the sample, this clone is medium-sized (0.01 to 0.1%). The chain recombines TRBV5-1 with TRBJ2-1; the D gene could be TRBD1 or TRBD2 (5 bases each). The length of the CDR3 is 15 residues. Germline CDR1 reads SGHRS; CDR2 reads YFSETQ. The V end was cut by 2 bases, the J end by 10 bases, with 19 bases between. The CDR3 protein is CASSFPRGLGEEQFF. DNA of the CDR3: TGCGCCAGCAGCTTTCCCCGGGGCCTCGGGGAAGAGCAGTTCTTC.

This clone was counted many times. J is TRBJ2-3 and V is TRBV11-3; D gene ambiguous. The germline gives CDR1 SGHNT, CDR2 YENEEA. The V and J ends lost 2 bases and 2 bases respectively, with 8 bases between them. The CDR3 runs to 14 residues. The CDR3, as DNA: TGTGCCAGCAGCTTATCCGGTTCCACAGATACGCAGTATTTT. Translation gives CASSLSGSTDTQYF.

The chain employs TRBV6-8 and TRBJ2-7, with TRBD2 matching 8 bases. This CDR3 has 16 amino acids. CDR1 MNHGY and CDR2 SAAAGT come from the germline V gene. The V and J ends lost 1 base and 3 bases, in that order; junction bases with no gene match: 8. Here the CDR3 DNA reads TGTGCCAGCAGTTACTACCCTAGCGGGCTCCTCTACGAGCAGTACTTC. Translation gives CASSYYPSGLLYEQYF.

The rearrangement uses TRBV6-8 and TRBJ2-3; 7 nucleotides align to TRBD1. The J segment lost 6 bases and the V segment lost 0 bases, leaving 12 bases of the junction unmatched. The germline gives CDR1 MNHGY, CDR2 SAAAGT. The length of the CDR3 is 17 residues. The CDR3 here is CASSYSVEGGDSDTQYF. CDR3 nucleotide sequence: TGTGCCAGCAGTTACTCGGTTGAAGGGGGCGATTCGGATACGCAGTATTTT.

V and J are TRBV5-1 and TRBJ2-7, with 7 bases matching TRBD1. Germline-derived CDR1 and CDR2 are SGHRS and YFSETQ. The V gene end was trimmed by 6 bases and the J gene end by 0 bases; junction bases not matched to a gene: 9. This CDR3 spans 15 amino acids. CDR3 DNA: TGCGCCAGCAAGGGGGCAGGCTCCTTCTCCTACGAGCAGTACTTC. This gives the protein CASKGAGSFSYEQYF.

This clone was detected a few times. V gene TRBV9 combines with J gene TRBJ1-3; TRBD1 agrees at 10 bases. The length of the CDR3 is 17 residues. With 3 bases clipped from V and 2 bases from J, the junction kept 8 bases outside the gene matches. The V gene's germline CDR1 is SGDLS and CDR2 YYNGEE. The CDR3 coding sequence is TGTGCCAGCAGCGACCCGACAGGGGGCAGGACTGGAAACACCATATATTTT. Amino acid sequence: CASSDPTGGRTGNTIYF.

This clone was observed a few times. The genes are TRBV11-3 and TRBJ1-1, with D unclear. Trimming removed 4 bases from V and 1 base from J, with 22 bases in between. The CDR3 has 18 amino acids. The germline CDR1 and CDR2 sequences are SGHNT and YENEEA. The CDR3 DNA reads TGTGCCAGCAGCTCCCCTTTGGCGCAGAACTCACAGAACACTGAAGCTTTCTTT. This sequence encodes CASSSPLAQNSQNTEAFF.

This clone was observed a few times. V usage is TRBV19 and J usage is TRBJ2-1; D possibly corresponds to TRBD2 (5 bases). This CDR3 is 15 amino acids long. Germline V gene data show CDR1 as LNHDA and CDR2 as SQIVND (reference sequence). Trimming removed 3 bases at V and 0 bases at J, with 9 bases between. The CDR3 DNA sequence: TGTGCCAGTAGTATCGAAGGGAGCTCCTACAATGAGCAGTTCTTC. This translates into CASSIEGSSYNEQFF.

Points on this clone: At one boundary the junction diverges from the germline segment, which might be a read error. The rearrangement uses TRBV6-8 and TRBJ2-1, with TRBD1 matching 7 bases. Germline CDR1 MNHGY, CDR2 SAAAGT. This CDR3 is 15 amino acids long. This CDR3 is CASTYRDSSYNEQFF. The CDR3 nucleotides are TGTGCCAGCACTTACCGGGACAGCTCCTACAATGAGCAGTTCTTC.

This clone has just a few counts. V gene TRBV6-8 combines with J gene TRBJ1-2; tentatively, D is TRBD1 (6 bases). CDR3 length equals 17 residues. CDR1 MNHGY and CDR2 SAAAGT come from the germline V gene. V lost 4 bases and J lost 0, with 18 bases in between. The CDR3 DNA reads TGTGCCAGCAGTTCCGGGACACACTACGCAACTAACTATGGCTACACCTTC. Translating gives CASSSGTHYATNYGYTF.

The gene calls are TRBV9 and TRBJ2-3, with 7 bases aligning to TRBD1. Germline V lookup: CDR1 SGDLS, CDR2 YYNGEE. V was pared by 9 bases and J by 0 bases, with 13 bases of the junction left unmatched. There are 16 residues in the CDR3. CDR3 DNA: TGTGCCACTACCGGGACAGACAGTACTAGCACAGATACGCAGTATTTT. Its translation is CATTGTDSTSTDTQYF.

This clone came up a few times. V and J are TRBV28 and TRBJ1-5; D is ambiguous. Germline lookup yields CDR1 MDHEN and CDR2 SYDVKM. The length of the CDR3 is 14 residues. V lost 7 bases, J lost 2 bases, and 12 bases lay in between. CDR3 region: CASTGVSGNQPQHF. DNA of the CDR3: TGTGCCAGCACCGGGGTGAGTGGCAATCAGCCCCAGCATTTT. Full variable domain (missing parts from reference TRBV28 and TRBJ1-5): DVKVTQSSRYLVKRTGEKVFLECVQDMDHENMFWYRQDPGLGLRLIYFSYDVKMKEKGDIPEGYSVSREKKERFSLILESASTNQTSMYLCASTGVSGNQPQHFGDGTRLSIL.

This chain connects TRBV10-2 to TRBJ2-5; 10 positions agree with TRBD2. V lost 6 bases to trimming and J lost 3 bases; unmatched junction nucleotides: 1. The CDR3 runs 13 residues. Germline V CDR1 and CDR2: WSHSY, SAAADI. The CDR3 bases are TGCGCCAGCAGGCTAGCGGGAGAAGAGACCCAGTACTTC. Translation gives CASRLAGEETQYF.

The V gene is TRBV9, the J gene TRBJ2-3; D uncertain. The CDR3 loop spans 12 amino acids. V lost 6 bases and J lost 2, with 7 bases in between. Germline V gene data show CDR1 as SGDLS and CDR2 as YYNGEE. The CDR3 DNA is TGTGCCAGCAACAGCATCACAGATACGCAGTATTTT. This sequence encodes CASNSITDTQYF. Full variable domain (remainder filled in from reference TRBV9 and TRBJ2-3): DSGVTQTPKHLITATGQRVTLRCSPRSGDLSVYWYQQSLDQGLQFLIQYYNGEERAKGNILERFSAQQFPDLHSELNLSSLELGDSALYFCASNSITDTQYFGPGTRLTVL.